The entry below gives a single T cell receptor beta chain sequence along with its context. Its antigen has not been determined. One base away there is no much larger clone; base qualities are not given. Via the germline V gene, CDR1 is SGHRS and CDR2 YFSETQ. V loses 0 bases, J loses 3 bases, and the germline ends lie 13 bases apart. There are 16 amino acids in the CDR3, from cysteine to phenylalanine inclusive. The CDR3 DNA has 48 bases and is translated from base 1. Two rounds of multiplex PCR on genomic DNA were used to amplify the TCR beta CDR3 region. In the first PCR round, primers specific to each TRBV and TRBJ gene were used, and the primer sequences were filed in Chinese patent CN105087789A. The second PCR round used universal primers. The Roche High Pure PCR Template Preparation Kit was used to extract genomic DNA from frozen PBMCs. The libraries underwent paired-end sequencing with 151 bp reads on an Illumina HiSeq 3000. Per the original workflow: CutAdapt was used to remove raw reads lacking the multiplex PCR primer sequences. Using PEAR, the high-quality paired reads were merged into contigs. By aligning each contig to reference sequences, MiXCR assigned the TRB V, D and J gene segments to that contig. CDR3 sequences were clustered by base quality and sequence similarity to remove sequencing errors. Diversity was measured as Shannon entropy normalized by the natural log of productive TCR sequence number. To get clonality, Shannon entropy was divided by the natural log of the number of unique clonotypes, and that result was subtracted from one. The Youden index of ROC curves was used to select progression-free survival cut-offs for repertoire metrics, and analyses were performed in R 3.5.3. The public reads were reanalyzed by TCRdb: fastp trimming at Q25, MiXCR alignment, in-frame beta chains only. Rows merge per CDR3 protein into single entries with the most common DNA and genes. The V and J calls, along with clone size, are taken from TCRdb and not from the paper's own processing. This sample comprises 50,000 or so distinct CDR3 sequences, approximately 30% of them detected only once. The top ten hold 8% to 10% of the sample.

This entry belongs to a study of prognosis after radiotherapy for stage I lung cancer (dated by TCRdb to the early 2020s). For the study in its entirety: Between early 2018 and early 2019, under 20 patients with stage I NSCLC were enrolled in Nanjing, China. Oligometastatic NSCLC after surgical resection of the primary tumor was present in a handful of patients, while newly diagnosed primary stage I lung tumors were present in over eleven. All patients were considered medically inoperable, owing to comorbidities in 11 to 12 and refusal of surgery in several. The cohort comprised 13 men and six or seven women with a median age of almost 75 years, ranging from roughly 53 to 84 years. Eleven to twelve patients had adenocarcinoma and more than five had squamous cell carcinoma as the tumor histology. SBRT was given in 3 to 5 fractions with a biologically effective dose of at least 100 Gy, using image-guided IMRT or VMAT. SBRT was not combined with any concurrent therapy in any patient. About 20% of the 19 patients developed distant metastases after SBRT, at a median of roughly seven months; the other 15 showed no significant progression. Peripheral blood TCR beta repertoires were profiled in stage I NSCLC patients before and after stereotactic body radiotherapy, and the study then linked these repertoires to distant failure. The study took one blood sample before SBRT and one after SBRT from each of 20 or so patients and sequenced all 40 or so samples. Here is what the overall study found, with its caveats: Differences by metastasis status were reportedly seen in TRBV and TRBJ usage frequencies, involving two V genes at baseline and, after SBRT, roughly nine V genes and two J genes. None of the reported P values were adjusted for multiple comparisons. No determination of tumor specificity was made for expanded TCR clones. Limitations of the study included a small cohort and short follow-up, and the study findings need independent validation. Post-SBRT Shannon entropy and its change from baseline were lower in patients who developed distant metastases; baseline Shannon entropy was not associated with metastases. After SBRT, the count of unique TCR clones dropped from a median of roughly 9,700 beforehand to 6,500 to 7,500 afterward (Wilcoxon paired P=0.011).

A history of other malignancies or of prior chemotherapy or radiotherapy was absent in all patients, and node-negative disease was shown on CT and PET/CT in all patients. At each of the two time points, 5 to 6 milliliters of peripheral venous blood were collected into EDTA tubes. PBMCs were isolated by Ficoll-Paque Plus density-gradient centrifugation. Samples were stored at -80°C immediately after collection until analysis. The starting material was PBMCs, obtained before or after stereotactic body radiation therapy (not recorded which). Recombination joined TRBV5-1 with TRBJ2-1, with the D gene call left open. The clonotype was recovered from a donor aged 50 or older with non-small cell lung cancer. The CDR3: CASSLVGHGNYNEQFF. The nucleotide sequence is TGCGCCAGCAGCTTGGTAGGTCATGGGAACTACAATGAGCAGTTCTTC.